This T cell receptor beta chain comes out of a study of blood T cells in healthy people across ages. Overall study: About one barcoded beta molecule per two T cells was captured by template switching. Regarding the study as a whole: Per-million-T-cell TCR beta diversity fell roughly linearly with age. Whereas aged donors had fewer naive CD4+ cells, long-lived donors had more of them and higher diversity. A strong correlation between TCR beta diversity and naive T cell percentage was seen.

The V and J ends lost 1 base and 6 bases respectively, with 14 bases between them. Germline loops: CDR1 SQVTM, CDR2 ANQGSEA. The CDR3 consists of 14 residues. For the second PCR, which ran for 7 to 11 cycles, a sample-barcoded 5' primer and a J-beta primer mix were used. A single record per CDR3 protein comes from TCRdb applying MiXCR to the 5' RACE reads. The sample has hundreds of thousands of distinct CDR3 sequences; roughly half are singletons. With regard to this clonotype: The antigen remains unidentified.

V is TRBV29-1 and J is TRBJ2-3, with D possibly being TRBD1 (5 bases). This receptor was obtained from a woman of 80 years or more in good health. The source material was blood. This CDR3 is CSVEARTRRDTQYF. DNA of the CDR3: TGCAGCGTTGAAGCAAGGACACGAAGGGATACGCAGTATTTT.